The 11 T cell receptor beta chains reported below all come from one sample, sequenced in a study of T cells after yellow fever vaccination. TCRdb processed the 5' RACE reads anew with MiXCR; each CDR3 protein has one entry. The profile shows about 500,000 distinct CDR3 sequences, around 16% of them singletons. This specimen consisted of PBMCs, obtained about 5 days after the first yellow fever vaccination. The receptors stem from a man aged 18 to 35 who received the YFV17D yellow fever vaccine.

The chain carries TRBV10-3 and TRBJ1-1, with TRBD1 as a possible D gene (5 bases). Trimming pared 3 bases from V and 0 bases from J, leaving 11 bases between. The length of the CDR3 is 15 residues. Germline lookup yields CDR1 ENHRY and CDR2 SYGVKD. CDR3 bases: TGTGCCATCAGTGATAGGGGCAAGATGAACACTGAAGCTTTCTTT. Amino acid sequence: CAISDRGKMNTEAFF.

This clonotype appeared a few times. This CDR3 is CASSQDWTRTQYF. The DNA for the CDR3 is TGCGCCAGCAGCCAAGATTGGACGAGGACCCAGTACTTC. The J gene is TRBJ2-5, the V gene TRBV4-1; D remains ambiguous. CDR3 length: 13 residues. CDR1 MGHRA and CDR2 YSYEKL come from the germline V gene. The germline V and J ends were trimmed by 0 bases and 7 bases, with 9 bases remaining between them.

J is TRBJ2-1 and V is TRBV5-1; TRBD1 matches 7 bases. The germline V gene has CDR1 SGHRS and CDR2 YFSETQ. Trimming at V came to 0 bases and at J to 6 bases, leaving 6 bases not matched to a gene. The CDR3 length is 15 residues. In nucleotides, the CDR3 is TGCGCCAGCAGCTTGGCGGGACAGAACTTCAATGAGCAGTTCTTC. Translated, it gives CASSLAGQNFNEQFF.

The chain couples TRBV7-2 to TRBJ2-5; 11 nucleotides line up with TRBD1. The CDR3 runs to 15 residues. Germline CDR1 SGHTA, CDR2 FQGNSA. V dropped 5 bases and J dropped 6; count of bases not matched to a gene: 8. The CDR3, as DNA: TGTGCCAGCAGCACCGGGACAGGGGGGAGGAAGACCCAGTACTTC. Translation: CASSTGTGGRKTQYF.

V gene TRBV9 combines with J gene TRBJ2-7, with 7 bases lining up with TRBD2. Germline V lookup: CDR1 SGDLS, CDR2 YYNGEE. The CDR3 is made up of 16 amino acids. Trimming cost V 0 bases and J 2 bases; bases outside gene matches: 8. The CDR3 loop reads CASSVGGGRGTYEQYF. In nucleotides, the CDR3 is TGTGCCAGCAGCGTAGGGGGGGGGAGAGGGACCTACGAGCAGTACTTC. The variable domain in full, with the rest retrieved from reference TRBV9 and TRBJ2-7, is DSGVTQTPKHLITATGQRVTLRCSPRSGDLSVYWYQQSLDQGLQFLIQYYNGEERAKGNILERFSAQQFPDLHSELNLSSLELGDSALYFCASSVGGGRGTYEQYFGPGTRLTVT.

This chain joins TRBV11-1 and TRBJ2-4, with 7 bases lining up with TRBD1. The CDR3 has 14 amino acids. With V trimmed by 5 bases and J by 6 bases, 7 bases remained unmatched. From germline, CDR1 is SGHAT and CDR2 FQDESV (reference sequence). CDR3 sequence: CASSPPAGGNIQYF. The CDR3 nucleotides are TGTGCCAGCAGCCCCCCGGCAGGGGGAAACATTCAGTACTTC.

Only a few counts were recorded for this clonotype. The chain's CDR3 is CASSAFPRDEQFF. The DNA for the CDR3 is TGTGCCAGCAGCGCTTTCCCGCGGGATGAGCAGTTCTTC. This chain joins TRBV5-4 and TRBJ2-1; weak D call: TRBD2 (5 bases). V lost 4 bases to trimming and J lost 8 bases, with 13 bases between them. CDR1 and CDR2 from the germline V gene are SGHNT and YYREEE (reference sequence). The CDR3 runs to 13 residues.

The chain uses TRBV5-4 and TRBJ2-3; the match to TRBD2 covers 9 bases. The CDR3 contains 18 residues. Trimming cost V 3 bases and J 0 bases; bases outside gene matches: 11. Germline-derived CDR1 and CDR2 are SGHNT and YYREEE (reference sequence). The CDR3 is CASSSPSSGVTSTDTQYF. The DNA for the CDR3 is TGTGCCAGCAGCTCCCCGTCTAGCGGGGTCACTAGCACAGATACGCAGTATTTT.

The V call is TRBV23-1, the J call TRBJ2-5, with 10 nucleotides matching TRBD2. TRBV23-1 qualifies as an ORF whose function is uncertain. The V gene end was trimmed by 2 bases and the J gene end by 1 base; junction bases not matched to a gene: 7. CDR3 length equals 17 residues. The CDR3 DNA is TGCGCCAGCAGTCAACCACCTAGCGGGAGCTCCCAAGAGACCCAGTACTTC. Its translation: CASSQPPSGSSQETQYF.

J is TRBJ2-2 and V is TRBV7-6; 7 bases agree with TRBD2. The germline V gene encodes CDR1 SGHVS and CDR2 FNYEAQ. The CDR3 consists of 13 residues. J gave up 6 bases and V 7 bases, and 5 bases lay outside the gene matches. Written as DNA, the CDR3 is TGTGCCAGCAATCGTGGGGGGGCCGGGGAGCTGTTTTTT. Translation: CASNRGGAGELFF.

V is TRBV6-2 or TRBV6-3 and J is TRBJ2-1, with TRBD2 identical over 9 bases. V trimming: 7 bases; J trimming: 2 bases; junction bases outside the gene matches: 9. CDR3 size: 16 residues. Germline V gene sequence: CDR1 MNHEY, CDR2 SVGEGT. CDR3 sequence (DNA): TGTGCCAGCAATATAGCGGGGGTGTCCGCCTACAATGAGCAGTTCTTC. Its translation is CASNIAGVSAYNEQFF.